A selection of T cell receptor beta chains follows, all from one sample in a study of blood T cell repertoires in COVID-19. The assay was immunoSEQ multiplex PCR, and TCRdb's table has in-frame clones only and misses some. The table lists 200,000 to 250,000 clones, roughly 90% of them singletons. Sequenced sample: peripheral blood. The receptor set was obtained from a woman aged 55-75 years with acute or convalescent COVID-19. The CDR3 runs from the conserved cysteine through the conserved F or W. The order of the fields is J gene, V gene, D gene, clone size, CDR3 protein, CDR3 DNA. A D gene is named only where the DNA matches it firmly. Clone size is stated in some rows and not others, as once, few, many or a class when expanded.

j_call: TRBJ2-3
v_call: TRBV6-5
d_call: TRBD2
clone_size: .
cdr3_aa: CASKAGGGSDTQYF
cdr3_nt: TGTGCCAGCAAAGCGGGGGGGGGTTCAGATACGCAGTATTTT

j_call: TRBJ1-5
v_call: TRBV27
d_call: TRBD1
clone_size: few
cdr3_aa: CASSSGQGGYRSNQPQHF
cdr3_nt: TGTGCCAGCAGTTCGGGACAGGGCGGGTATCGGAGCAATCAGCCCCAGCATTTT

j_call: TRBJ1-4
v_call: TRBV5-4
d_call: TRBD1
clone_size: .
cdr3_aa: CASSHRGRATNEKLFF
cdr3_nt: TGTGCCAGCAGCCACAGGGGGCGGGCAACTAATGAAAAACTGTTTTTT

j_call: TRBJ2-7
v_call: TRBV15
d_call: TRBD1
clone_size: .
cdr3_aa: CATSSDRIGEGAGGYEQYF
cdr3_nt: TGTGCCACCAGCAGCGATCGCATCGGAGAGGGGGCAGGAGGTTACGAGCAGTACTTC

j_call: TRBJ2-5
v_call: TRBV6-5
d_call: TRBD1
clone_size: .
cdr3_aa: CASRRRTGGRETQYF
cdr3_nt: TGTGCCAGCAGGCGGCGGACAGGGGGGAGAGAGACCCAGTACTTC

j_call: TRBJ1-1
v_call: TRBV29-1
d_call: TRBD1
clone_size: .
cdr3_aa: CSVEDLDRTGVPGTEAFF
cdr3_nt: TGCAGCGTTGAAGATCTGGACCGGACAGGGGTTCCGGGCACTGAAGCTTTCTTT

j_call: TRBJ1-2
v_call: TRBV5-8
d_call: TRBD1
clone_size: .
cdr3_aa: CASSWSRGQNYGYTF
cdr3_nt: TGTGCCAGCAGCTGGTCCAGGGGGCAGAACTATGGCTACACCTTC

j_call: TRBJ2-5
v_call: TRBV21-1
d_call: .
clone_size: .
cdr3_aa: CASSKSGTGAQETQYF
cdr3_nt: TGTGCCAGCAGCAAATCTGGAACAGGCGCCCAAGAGACCCAGTACTTC

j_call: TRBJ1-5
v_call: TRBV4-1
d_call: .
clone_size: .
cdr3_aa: CASSYDINQPQHF
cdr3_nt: TGCGCCAGCAGCTATGACATCAACCAGCCCCAGCATTTT

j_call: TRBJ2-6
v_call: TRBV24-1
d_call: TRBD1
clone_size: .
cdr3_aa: CATSDTLRDRRNSGANVLTF
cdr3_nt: TGTGCCACCAGTGATACGTTAAGGGACAGGCGAAACTCTGGGGCCAACGTCCTGACTTTC

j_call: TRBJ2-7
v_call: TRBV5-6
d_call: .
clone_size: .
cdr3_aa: CASSLTRDFHYEQYF
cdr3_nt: TGTGCCAGCAGCTTGACTAGGGACTTTCACTACGAGCAGTACTTC

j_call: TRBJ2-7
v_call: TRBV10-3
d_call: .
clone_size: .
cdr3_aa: CAISPRGGIEQYF
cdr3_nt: TGTGCCATCAGCCCCCGTGGAGGGATCGAGCAGTACTTC

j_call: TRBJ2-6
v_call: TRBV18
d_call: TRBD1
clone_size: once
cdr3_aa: CASSLDRGSGANVLTF
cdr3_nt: TGTGCCAGCTCCCTCGACAGGGGGTCTGGGGCCAACGTCCTGACTTTC

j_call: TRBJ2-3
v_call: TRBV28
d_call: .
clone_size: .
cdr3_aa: CASSLLSGTDTQYF
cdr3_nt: TGTGCCAGCAGTTTACTCTCGGGGACAGATACGCAGTATTTT

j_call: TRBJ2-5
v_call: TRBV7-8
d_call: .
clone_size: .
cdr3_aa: CASSRTGGPGETQYF
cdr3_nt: TGTGCCAGCAGCCGAACCGGGGGTCCCGGGGAGACCCAGTACTTC

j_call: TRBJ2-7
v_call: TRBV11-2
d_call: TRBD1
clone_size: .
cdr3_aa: CASSSISPYAGTGAYEQYF
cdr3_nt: TGTGCCAGCAGCTCCATTTCCCCCTATGCCGGGACAGGGGCCTACGAGCAGTACTTC